The entry below describes one T cell receptor beta chain. The record originates from a study of blood T cell repertoires in COVID-19. Study in general: Both acute and convalescent COVID-19 samples were obtained from the United States, Italy and Spain. T cells, B-cell-depleted T cells, or PBMCs provided the cDNA or gDNA that served as material.

Under the authors' procedure: From reference gene primer amplification, estimates of nucleated cell counts were derived. Here immunoSEQ multiplex PCR was the method, and the copy in TCRdb shows in-frame clones only, minus some. D and trimming were read from the DNA, whereas the V and J calls and clone size are those reported in that table. The profile shows approximately 71,000 clones, less than 95% of them singletons. V shed 6 bases and J 3 bases; nucleotides not matched to a gene: 6. The V gene's germline CDR1 is MNHEY and CDR2 SMNVEV (reference sequence). The CDR3 extends over 14 amino acids. This clonotype was sampled from a woman aged 18-29 years with acute or convalescent COVID-19. The chain couples TRBV27 to TRBJ2-3; 7 bases line up with TRBD2. What was sequenced was peripheral blood. CDR3 nucleotides: TGTGCCAGCAGAAGACTAGCTTCTACAGATACGCAGTATTTT. This gives the protein CASRRLASTDTQYF.